These 25 T cell receptor beta chains were all obtained from the same sample, sequenced in a study of T-cell memory formation after mild COVID-19. One entry per CDR3 protein, called by TCRdb with MiXCR from the 5' RACE reads. The table has 250,000 to 350,000 distinct CDR3 sequences, around 15% seen once; the top ten hold more than 20%. The material sequenced was PBMCs or a T cell subset sorted from them (not recorded which). These TCRs come from a young man who had mild COVID-19 (a few samples of this study predate the infection). Cell type and time point are not known.

This clonotype appeared many times. The CDR3 DNA reads as TGCGCCAGCAGCCCTCCGGAGGGTAATTCACCCCTCCACTTT. Translating gives CASSPPEGNSPLHF. The chain recombines TRBV5-1 with TRBJ1-6; D remains ambiguous. Trimming took 4 bases from V and 6 from J, leaving 11 bases between them. Germline V CDR1 and CDR2: SGHRS, YFSETQ. CDR3 length: 14 residues.

The V and J genes are TRBV6-1 and TRBJ2-7, with D possibly being TRBD1 or TRBD2 (5 bases each). The germline CDR1 and CDR2 sequences are MNHNS and SASEGT. The CDR3 covers 13 residues. V dropped 3 bases and J dropped 4 bases, with 10 bases sitting between them. The CDR3 protein is CASSEGDFYEQYF. CDR3 coding DNA: TGTGCCAGCAGTGAGGGGGATTTTTACGAGCAGTACTTC.

This clonotype was observed a few times. This chain links TRBV10-3 with TRBJ1-1, with unresolved D. The CDR3 extends over 11 amino acids. Per germline, CDR1 ENHRY and CDR2 SYGVKD. V was clipped by 2 bases and J by 7 bases, with 5 bases between them. The CDR3 DNA follows: TGTGCCATCAGTGAGACATATGAAGCTTTCTTT. Translated: CAISETYEAFF.

This clonotype has more than one count but fewer than ten. V and J are TRBV12-3 or TRBV12-4 and TRBJ2-3; D is possibly TRBD2 (5 bases). This CDR3 is 12 amino acids long. V was cut by 3 bases and J by 9 bases, with 10 bases left in between. As DNA, the CDR3 is TGTGCCAGCAGTTTGGACTCCGGGACGCAGTATTTT. Its protein product is CASSLDSGTQYF.

The CDR3 loop is CVTNLGRGAFF. Written as DNA, the CDR3 is TGTGTGACGAACCTCGGCAGGGGAGCTTTCTTT. The J gene is TRBJ1-1, the V gene TRBV30; D is perhaps TRBD1 (6 bases). The germline gives CDR1 GTSNPN, CDR2 SVGIG (reference sequence). This CDR3 comprises 11 residues.

The J gene is TRBJ2-2, the V gene TRBV30; D might be TRBD2 (5 bases). The germline V gene has CDR1 GTSNPN and CDR2 SVGIG (reference sequence). CDR3 size: 16 residues. The V and J ends lost 3 bases and 1 base respectively, with 15 bases between them. Here the CDR3 reads CAWRGWERRNTGELFF. CDR3 sequence (DNA): TGTGCCTGGAGAGGTTGGGAGAGAAGGAACACCGGGGAGCTGTTTTTT.

The V and J genes are TRBV10-1 and TRBJ2-7; perhaps TRBD2 as D (5 bases). This CDR3 has 11 residues. V was clipped by 7 bases and J by 7 bases, with 11 bases between them. Germline V lookup: CDR1 WNHNN, CDR2 SYGVQD (reference sequence). CDR3 sequence: CASNPPGEQYV. CDR3 bases: TGCGCCAGCAATCCTCCGGGAGAGCAGTACGTC.

Only a few counts were recorded for this clonotype. The chain combines TRBV4-2 with TRBJ1-6; D unresolved. The CDR3 runs to 13 residues. The V gene lost 4 bases and the J gene lost 8 bases, with 9 bases spanning the gap. Looked up from germline, CDR1 is LGHNA and CDR2 is YNFKEQ. The CDR3 spells CASSPHKDSPLHF. The CDR3 nucleotides read TGTGCCAGCAGCCCCCATAAGGATTCACCCCTCCACTTT.

This clonotype has just a few counts. J is TRBJ1-2 and V is TRBV2; no definite D call. The germline V gene encodes CDR1 SNHLY and CDR2 FYNNEI. V shed 4 bases and J shed 0 bases, with 9 bases lying between them. This CDR3 is built from 14 residues. DNA of the CDR3: TGTGCCAGCAGTGCCCCCCGGTCTAACTATGGCTACACCTTC. Protein: CASSAPRSNYGYTF.

This clonotype showed up just a few times. The rearrangement uses TRBV5-7 and TRBJ1-4; D is ambiguous. TRBV5-7 has ORF status, its function being uncertain. V was pared by 0 bases and J by 8 bases, with 20 bases between. The CDR3 has 17 amino acids. The CDR3 is CASSLEGGVPMEEKLFF. The CDR3 DNA reads as TGTGCCAGCAGCTTGGAGGGCGGCGTGCCCATGGAGGAAAAACTGTTTTTT.

The rearrangement joins TRBV7-7 to TRBJ2-2; possibly TRBD1 for D (6 bases). This CDR3 region has 13 residues. Germline CDR1 and CDR2: SSHAT and FNYEAQ (reference sequence). V lost 5 bases and J lost 8, with 12 bases in between. The CDR3 nucleotides read TGTGCCAGCAGCGGGGACACCTCTGGGGAGCTGTTTTTT. This gives the protein CASSGDTSGELFF.

This clonotype was picked up a small number of times. V gene TRBV4-3 combines with J gene TRBJ1-1, with D maybe TRBD1 (5 bases). Germline values: CDR1 LGHNA, CDR2 YSLEER. V lost 1 base to trimming and J lost 4 bases, with 13 bases between them. The CDR3 contains 15 residues. Here the CDR3 reads CASSQGQGFATEAFF. The CDR3 bases are TGCGCCAGCAGCCAAGGCCAGGGATTTGCCACTGAAGCTTTCTTT.

There are many counts of this clonotype. The chain recombines TRBV29-1 with TRBJ1-2; 7 bases map to TRBD1. CDR3 length: 12 amino acids. Unmatched junction bases numbered 4, after V lost 5 bases and J lost 4 bases. Per germline, CDR1 SQVTM and CDR2 ANQGSEA. CDR3 amino acids: CSVRQGVYGYTF. CDR3 sequence (DNA): TGCAGCGTTCGACAGGGAGTCTATGGCTACACCTTC. The whole variable domain, remainder taken from reference TRBV29-1 and TRBJ1-2, is SAVISQKPSRDICQRGTSLTIQCQVDSQVTMMFWYRQQPGQSLTLIATANQGSEATYESGFVIDKFPISRPNLTFSTLTVSNMSPEDSSIYLCSVRQGVYGYTFGSGTRLTVV.

The chain has TRBV18 and TRBJ2-1; tentative D call: TRBD2 (6 bases). This CDR3 has 16 amino acids. V was pared by 2 bases and J by 6 bases, with 17 bases between. Germline CDR1 reads KGHSH; CDR2 reads LQKENI. CDR3: CASSPSGTYPSNEQFF. The CDR3 region has the DNA TGTGCCAGCTCACCATCCGGGACTTACCCTAGCAATGAGCAGTTCTTC.

This clonotype turned up a few times. The V call is TRBV7-9, the J call TRBJ1-4; 7 nucleotides line up with TRBD1. Germline assignment: CDR1 SEHNR and CDR2 FQNEAQ (reference sequence). The CDR3 runs 16 residues. V was pared by 7 bases and J by 3 bases, with 11 bases of the junction left unmatched. Here the CDR3 reads CASIPGQTSANEKLFF. The CDR3 DNA reads as TGTGCCAGCATCCCGGGACAGACTAGCGCTAATGAAAAACTGTTTTTT.

The rearrangement joins TRBV20-1 to TRBJ2-5, with D uncertain. This CDR3 has 15 amino acids. Germline lookup yields CDR1 DFQATT and CDR2 SNEGSKA (reference sequence). The V end lost 5 bases, the J end lost 2 bases, and 18 bases lay between the germline ends. The CDR3 coding sequence is TGCAGTGCTCCCCCCTTCGGGTCCAATCAAGAGACCCAGTACTTC. The encoded protein is CSAPPFGSNQETQYF.

The gene calls are TRBV6-5 and TRBJ1-6, with 8 bases fitting TRBD1. Germline V gene data show CDR1 as MNHEY and CDR2 as SVGAGI. CDR3 size: 15 residues. Trimming removed 5 bases from V and 9 bases from J; junction bases left unmatched: 9. CDR3 sequence (DNA): TGTGCCAGCAGTAGGAGGGCAGGGGGCACTTCACCCCTCCACTTT. Protein sequence: CASSRRAGGTSPLHF.

This clonotype has just a few counts. The chain is built from TRBV25-1 and TRBJ2-3, with D uncertain. Germline V gene data show CDR1 as MGHDK and CDR2 as SYGVNS. This CDR3 has 13 residues. With 1 base removed from V and 4 bases from J, the gap between germline ends came to 6 bases. CDR3 bases: TGTGCCAGCAGTGAATGGCTTGCAGATACGCAGTATTTT. Protein product: CASSEWLADTQYF.

The genes are TRBV6-2 or TRBV6-3 and TRBJ2-3; 7 bases line up with TRBD1. The CDR3 has 15 residues. V lost 6 bases, J lost 1 base, and 7 bases stayed unmatched. Looked up from germline, CDR1 is MNHEY and CDR2 is SVGEGT. For the CDR3, the DNA is TGTGCCAGCAGCCCGGACAGGTCCCGCACAGATACGCAGTATTTT. Protein: CASSPDRSRTDTQYF.

In its sample, this clonotype was seen a few times. V usage is TRBV5-1 and J usage is TRBJ1-1, with a tentative D call TRBD1 (6 bases). CDR3 length equals 14 residues. Trimming stripped 2 bases from V and 0 bases from J, with 8 bases between. In germline, CDR1 is SGHRS, CDR2 YFSETQ. The CDR3, as DNA: TGCGCCAGCAGCTTATACAGGGTGAACACTGAAGCTTTCTTT. This codes for CASSLYRVNTEAFF.

This chain links TRBV6-6 with TRBJ1-2; perhaps TRBD1 as D (5 bases). V lost 0 bases to trimming and J lost 8 bases, with 22 bases between them. The CDR3 is made up of 17 amino acids. The germline V gene encodes CDR1 MNHNY and CDR2 SVGAGI (reference sequence). CDR3 sequence reads: CASSYSMPGPGRKGYTF. CDR3 coding DNA: TGTGCCAGCAGTTACTCGATGCCAGGGCCGGGTCGAAAGGGCTACACCTTC.

Regarding this clonotype: This may arise from a read error, as a much more abundant clone is one base away. The gene calls are TRBV7-9 and TRBJ1-5, with 7 bases fitting TRBD1. The CDR3 covers 14 residues. V trimming: 4 bases; J trimming: 5 bases; junction bases outside the gene matches: 5. Germline V gene lookup returns CDR1 SEHNR and CDR2 FQNEAQ (reference sequence). For the CDR3, the DNA is TGTGCCAGCAGCTCGGGACAGCCCGATCAGCCCCAGCATTTT. Amino acid sequence: CASSSGQPDQPQHF.

This chain's CDR3 is CASSFGATGELFF. The CDR3 DNA reads TGTGCCAGCAGCTTTGGGGCAACCGGGGAGCTGTTTTTT. J is TRBJ2-2 and V is TRBV7-6, with D possibly TRBD1 on 5 matching bases. From germline, CDR1 is SGHVS and CDR2 FNYEAQ. The CDR3 loop spans 13 amino acids. The V and J ends lost 3 bases and 5 bases respectively, with 7 bases between them.

This clonotype was counted ten times or more. The chain carries TRBV9 and TRBJ1-5; D perhaps matches TRBD1 (5 bases). Trimming pared 2 bases from V and 7 bases from J, leaving 16 bases between. This CDR3 has 15 residues. Germline lookup yields CDR1 SGDLS and CDR2 YYNGEE. In DNA, the CDR3 is TGTGCCAGCAGCGTGGAGGGGTATTCGGGACAGCCCCAGCATTTT. Encoded protein: CASSVEGYSGQPQHF.

The chain employs TRBV12-3 or TRBV12-4 and TRBJ2-7; 9 bases are shared with TRBD1. The CDR3 is 14 amino acids. Trimming at V came to 5 bases and at J to 5 bases, leaving 7 bases not matched to a gene. The CDR3 DNA reads as TGTGCCAGCAGTCCCGGGACAGGGAAAGACGAGCAGTACGTC. Translated, it gives CASSPGTGKDEQYV.